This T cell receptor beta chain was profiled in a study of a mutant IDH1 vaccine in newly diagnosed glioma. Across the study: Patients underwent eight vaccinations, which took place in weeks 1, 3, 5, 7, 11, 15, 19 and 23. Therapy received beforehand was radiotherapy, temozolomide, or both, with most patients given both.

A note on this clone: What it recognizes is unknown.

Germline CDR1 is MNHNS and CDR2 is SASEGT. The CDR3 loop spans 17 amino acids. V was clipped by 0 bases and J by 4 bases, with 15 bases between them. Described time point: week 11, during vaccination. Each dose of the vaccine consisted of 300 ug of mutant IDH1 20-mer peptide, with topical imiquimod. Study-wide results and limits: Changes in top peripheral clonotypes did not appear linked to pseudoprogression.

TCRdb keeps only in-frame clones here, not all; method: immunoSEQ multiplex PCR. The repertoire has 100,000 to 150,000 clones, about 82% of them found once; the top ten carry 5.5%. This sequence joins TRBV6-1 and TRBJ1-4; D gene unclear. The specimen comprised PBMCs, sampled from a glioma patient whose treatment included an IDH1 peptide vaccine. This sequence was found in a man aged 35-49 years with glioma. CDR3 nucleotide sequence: TGTGCCAGCAGTGAAGCGTCCGCCGCGTGGCATAATGAAAAACTGTTTTTT. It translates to CASSEASAAWHNEKLFF.